The clone carrying this TCR beta chain has only a few counts. What it binds is unknown. This sample stems from a study of cytomegalovirus exposure and HLA in healthy donors. On the study more broadly: Among the roughly 400 genotyped donors, 70% to 90% were placed in the Caucasian-associated ancestry cluster.

PCR employed 60 Vbeta and 13 Jbeta primers. Libraries were prepared by immunoSEQ multiplex PCR; TCRdb keeps only in-frame clonotypes and omits some of them. The sample holds around 99,000 clones, 81% seen once. J gave up 8 bases and V 5 bases, and 18 bases lay outside the gene matches. Germline-derived CDR1 and CDR2 are SGHTA and FQGTGA. This CDR3 contains 18 residues. Findings of the study overall: In a later analysis, productive TCRs from donors in an Asian-associated ancestry cluster reportedly carried fewer N-insertions than the cohort mean. Reported results showed that the classifier diagnosed cytomegalovirus status with high specificity and sensitivity. It was likely that a cluster of highly shared sequence variants was a sequencing artifact.

What was sequenced was PBMCs. V gene TRBV7-3 combines with J gene TRBJ2-1; 10 positions match TRBD1. The origin of this receptor is a man between 25 and 39 years old in good health and CMV-seronegative. The CDR3 reads CASSRGAGGTGARYEQFF. CDR3 DNA: TGTGCCAGCAGCCGGGGGGCGGGCGGGACAGGGGCCAGGTATGAGCAGTTCTTC.